Reported below is one T cell receptor (beta chain). Its specificity is unknown. These data originate in a study of blood T cells in healthy people across ages. Trimming left V 1 base short and J 4 bases short, with 11 bases between. This CDR3 has 14 amino acids. The germline CDR1 and CDR2 sequences are SGHRS and YFSETQ. For the second PCR, which ran for about 6 to 12 cycles, a sample-barcoded 5' primer and a J-beta primer mix were used. TCRdb independently ran MiXCR on the 5' RACE reads; one entry per CDR3 protein. Altogether about 780,000 distinct CDR3 sequences are present, 62% being singletons, with the ten largest covering around a quarter. There were healthy Caucasian individuals from Russia, aged 6 to 90, serving as donors. Findings and caveats of the study: Naive T cell percentage strongly correlated with TCR beta diversity.

This clonotype originated in a man younger than 40 in good health. This sequence joins TRBV5-1 and TRBJ1-2; a weak D match, TRBD1 (5 bases). Sequenced: blood. CDR3 DNA: TGCGCCAGCAGCTTGATTGGCGGGACCTATGGCTACACCTTC. Translated, it gives CASSLIGGTYGYTF.